Below, 19 T cell receptor beta chains from the same sample are listed, as sequenced in a study of blood T cell repertoires in COVID-19. TCRdb keeps only in-frame clones here, not all; method: immunoSEQ multiplex PCR. The data show roughly 340,000 clones, with about 93% seen just once and around 3.5% held by the top ten. What was sequenced was peripheral blood. The receptors here all came from a woman aged 18-29 years who had recovered from COVID-19.

The J gene is TRBJ2-1, the V gene TRBV29-1, with 7 bases identical to TRBD2. Germline V gene sequence: CDR1 SQVTM, CDR2 ANQGSEA. Trimming at V came to 7 bases and at J to 8 bases, leaving 11 bases not matched to a gene. The CDR3 has 13 residues. The CDR3 DNA sequence: TGCAGCGCGGCGGGCGGGAGATGGCATGAGCAGTTCTTC. Protein: CSAAGGRWHEQFF.

The J gene is TRBJ2-1, the V gene TRBV6-2 or TRBV6-3; 8 nucleotides align to TRBD2. V gave up 5 bases and J gave up 0 bases; unmatched junction bases: 18. CDR1 is MNHEY, CDR2 SVGEGT, per germline. The length of the CDR3 is 20 residues. The CDR3 sequence is CASSPLLAGGLPPSYNEQFF. The CDR3 DNA sequence: TGTGCCAGCAGTCCCCTTTTGGCGGGGGGTTTGCCCCCCTCCTACAATGAGCAGTTCTTC.

The chain links TRBV3-1 (or the pseudogene TRBV3-2) to TRBJ2-3; D is undetermined. The germline V gene encodes CDR1 LGHDT and CDR2 YNNKEL (reference sequence). The CDR3 has 13 residues. Trimming shortened V by 3 bases and J by 5 bases, and 9 bases separated the two germline ends. The CDR3 sequence is CASSQIKRDTQYF. As DNA, the CDR3 is TGTGCCAGCAGCCAGATCAAGCGAGATACGCAGTATTTT.

This chain uses TRBV6-5 with TRBJ1-1; D might be TRBD1 (6 bases). The germline CDR1 and CDR2 sequences are MNHEY and SVGAGI. The CDR3 covers 15 residues. The V gene lost 7 bases and the J gene lost 3 bases, with 18 bases spanning the gap. The CDR3 region has the DNA TGTGCCAGCACCCCGGGACAACCTCGGGACACTGAAGCTTTCTTT. Its translation is CASTPGQPRDTEAFF.

V usage is TRBV27 and J usage is TRBJ2-1, with 10 bases matching TRBD1. The V and J ends lost 7 bases and 7 bases, in that order; junction bases with no gene match: 13. The germline V gene encodes CDR1 MNHEY and CDR2 SMNVEV (reference sequence). This CDR3 is 16 amino acids long. For the CDR3, the DNA is TGTGCCAGCACCCTAGACCTCGGACAGGGGGGGAATGAGCAGTTCTTC. Its translation is CASTLDLGQGGNEQFF.

The rearrangement uses TRBV5-1 and TRBJ2-3, with D possibly being TRBD1 (6 bases). The CDR3 loop spans 17 amino acids. V lost 0 bases to trimming and J lost 2 bases, with 16 bases between them. Germline V gene sequence: CDR1 SGHRS, CDR2 YFSETQ. The CDR3 nucleotides read TGCGCCAGCAGCTTGGCCCAGGTGGACAGATACACAGATACGCAGTATTTT. This translates into CASSLAQVDRYTDTQYF.

V is TRBV6-5 and J is TRBJ1-4, with 8 bases fitting TRBD1. The CDR3 sequence is 14 residues long. Germline assignment: CDR1 MNHEY and CDR2 SVGAGI. V shed 7 bases and J 7 bases; nucleotides not matched to a gene: 8. CDR3 DNA: TGTGCCAGCACCAACAGGGGGGGCAGTGAAAAACTGTTTTTT. It encodes CASTNRGGSEKLFF.

This sequence joins TRBV6-5 and TRBJ2-1; D might be TRBD2 (7 bases). V lost 10 bases and J 4 bases, leaving 17 bases between the germline ends. The CDR3 is 14 residues long. Germline CDR1 MNHEY, CDR2 SVGAGI. The CDR3 loop is CATDEGGLYNEQFF. The CDR3 DNA reads as TGTGCCACCGACGAGGGGGGGTTGTACAATGAGCAGTTCTTC.

The chain recombines TRBV5-1 with TRBJ2-1, with D perhaps TRBD2 (6 bases). CDR3 size: 16 residues. Between the trimmed V and J ends, which lost 0 bases and 0 bases, there was a span of 10 bases. Looked up from germline, CDR1 is SGHRS and CDR2 is YFSETQ. The CDR3, as DNA: TGCGCCAGCAGCTTGGGGCCTAGCGTCTCCTACAATGAGCAGTTCTTC. The encoded protein is CASSLGPSVSYNEQFF.

The chain combines TRBV29-1 with TRBJ1-2; D gene uncertain. CDR1 is SQVTM, CDR2 ANQGSEA, per germline. This CDR3 has 10 amino acids. V lost 3 bases and J 5 bases, leaving 4 bases between the germline ends. DNA for the CDR3: TGCAGCGTTGACAGATATGGCTACACCTTC. Protein: CSVDRYGYTF. Looking up the rest from reference TRBV29-1 and TRBJ1-2 gives the full variable domain: SAVISQKPSRDICQRGTSLTIQCQVDSQVTMMFWYRQQPGQSLTLIATANQGSEATYESGFVIDKFPISRPNLTFSTLTVSNMSPEDSSIYLCSVDRYGYTFGSGTRLTVV.

The CDR3: CASSSPQGDIQETQYF. CDR3 nucleotide sequence: TGTGCCAGCAGCTCGCCACAGGGGGATATCCAAGAGACCCAGTACTTC. The chain carries TRBV7-2 and TRBJ2-5; 8 nucleotides match TRBD1. The trim removed 4 bases at V and 1 base at J, leaving 8 bases unmatched. The CDR3 has 16 amino acids. Germline-derived CDR1 and CDR2 are SGHTA and FQGNSA. Full variable domain (rest looked up from reference TRBV7-2 and TRBJ2-5): GAGVSQSPSNKVTEKGKDVELRCDPISGHTALYWYRQSLGQGLEFLIYFQGNSAPDKSGLPSDRFSAERTGGSVSTLTIQRTQQEDSAVYLCASSSPQGDIQETQYFGPGTRLLVL.

The V call is TRBV5-6, the J call TRBJ2-2, with 12 bases matching TRBD2. Germline V CDR1 and CDR2: SGHDT, YYEEEE. Germline trimming cut 4 bases from V and 2 bases from J; bases unmatched to any gene: 3. This CDR3 is built from 16 residues. The chain's CDR3 is CASSASGRGNTGELFF. In nucleotides, the CDR3 is TGTGCCAGCAGCGCTAGCGGGAGGGGTAACACCGGGGAGCTGTTTTTT. Based on the CDR3 plus reference TRBV5-6 and TRBJ2-2, the full variable domain is DAGVTQSPTHLIKTRGQQVTLRCSPKSGHDTVSWYQQALGQGPQFIFQYYEEEERQRGNFPDRFSGHQFPNYSSELNVNALLLGDSALYLCASSASGRGNTGELFFGEGSRLTVL.

As regards this clone: A junction end diverges from the germline sequence, so it may reflect a read error. CDR3 bases: TGCGCCAGCAGCTTGATTGACTCCGCCGGTCCGGCCTTC. Protein: CASSLIDSAGPAF. The chain carries TRBV5-1 and TRBJ1-2; no definite D call. Germline V gene sequence: CDR1 SGHRS, CDR2 YFSETQ. This CDR3 is built from 13 residues.

DNA of the CDR3: TGTGCCAGCAGCCTCGCGACAGGTTCCAGATATAATTCACCCCTCCACTTT. Its translation is CASSLATGSRYNSPLHF. The chain carries TRBV5-5 and TRBJ1-6; possible D gene TRBD1, 6 bases. V lost 4 bases and J 4 bases, leaving 18 bases between the germline ends. The germline CDR1 and CDR2 sequences are SGHKS and YYEKEE (reference sequence). The CDR3 is 17 residues long.

The genes are TRBV4-3 and TRBJ1-2, with unresolved D. This CDR3 has 18 residues. V gave up 2 bases and J gave up 3 bases, with 22 bases separating them. CDR1 is LGHNA and CDR2 is YSLEER in the germline V gene. Written as DNA, the CDR3 is TGCGCCAGCAGCCAATGGCCGCAGGAGCACGGGATCTACTATGGCTACACCTTC. Its protein product is CASSQWPQEHGIYYGYTF.

The chain uses TRBV6-2 or TRBV6-3 and TRBJ2-7; D unclear. There are 13 residues in the CDR3. Germline CDR1 is MNHEY and CDR2 is SVGEGT. V lost 5 bases to trimming and J lost 4 bases, with 12 bases between them. The CDR3 nucleotides are TGTGCCAGCAGTAGGAGAGCTCGGTACGAGCAGTACGTC. Protein product: CASSRRARYEQYV.

CDR3 nucleotide sequence: TGTGCCAGCAGCTTATCCGGGGGTGATGGAAACACCATATATTTT. Protein: CASSLSGGDGNTIYF. V and J are TRBV11-3 and TRBJ1-3, with D perhaps TRBD1 (5 bases). The CDR3 is 15 residues long. Germline CDR1 and CDR2: SGHNT and YENEEA. The ends were cut back, 2 bases at V and 3 bases at J, with 11 bases in the middle.

The chain employs TRBV24-1 and TRBJ2-1; D unclear. Trimming took 4 bases from V and 12 from J, leaving 9 bases between them. Germline loops: CDR1 KGHDR, CDR2 SFDVKD. CDR3 size: 11 residues. The CDR3 here is CATSDRIGQFF. Written as DNA, the CDR3 is TGTGCCACCAGTGACAGGATAGGGCAGTTCTTC.

The gene calls are TRBV13 and TRBJ2-3; TRBD2 agrees at 10 bases. Per the germline V gene, CDR1 is PRHDT and CDR2 is FYEKMQ (reference sequence). V lost 1 base to trimming and J lost 3 bases; unmatched junction nucleotides: 25. The CDR3 is made up of 23 amino acids. DNA of the CDR3: TGTGCCAGCAGCTTAGTCCCCAAAGTCGCAGGGGATTTACCTAGCGGGAGAACAGATACGCAGTATTTT. Translation: CASSLVPKVAGDLPSGRTDTQYF.